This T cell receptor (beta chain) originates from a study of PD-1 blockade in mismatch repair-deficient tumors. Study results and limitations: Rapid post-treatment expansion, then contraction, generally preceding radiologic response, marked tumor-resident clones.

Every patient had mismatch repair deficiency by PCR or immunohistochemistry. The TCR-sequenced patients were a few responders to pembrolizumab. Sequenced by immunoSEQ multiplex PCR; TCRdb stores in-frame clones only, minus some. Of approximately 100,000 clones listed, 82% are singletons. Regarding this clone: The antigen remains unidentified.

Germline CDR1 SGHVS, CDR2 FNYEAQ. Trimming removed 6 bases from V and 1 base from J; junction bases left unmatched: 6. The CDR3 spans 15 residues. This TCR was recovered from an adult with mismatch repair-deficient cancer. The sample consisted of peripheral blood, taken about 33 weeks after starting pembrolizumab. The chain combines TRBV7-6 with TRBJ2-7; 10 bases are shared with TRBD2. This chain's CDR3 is CASRQLAGESYEQYF. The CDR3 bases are TGTGCCAGCAGACAGCTAGCGGGAGAATCCTACGAGCAGTACTTC.